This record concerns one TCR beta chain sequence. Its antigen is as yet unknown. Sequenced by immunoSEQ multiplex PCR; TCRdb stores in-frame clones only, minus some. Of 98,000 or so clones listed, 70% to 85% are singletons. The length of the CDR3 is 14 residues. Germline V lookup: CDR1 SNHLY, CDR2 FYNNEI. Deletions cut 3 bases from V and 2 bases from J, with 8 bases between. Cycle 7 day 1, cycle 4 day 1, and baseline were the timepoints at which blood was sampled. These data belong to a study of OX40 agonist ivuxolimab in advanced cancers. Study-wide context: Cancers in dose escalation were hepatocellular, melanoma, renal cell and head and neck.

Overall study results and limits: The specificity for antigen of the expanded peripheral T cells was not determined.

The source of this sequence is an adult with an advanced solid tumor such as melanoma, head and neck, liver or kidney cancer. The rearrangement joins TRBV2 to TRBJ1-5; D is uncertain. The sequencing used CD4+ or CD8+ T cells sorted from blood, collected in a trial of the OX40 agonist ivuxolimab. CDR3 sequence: CASSERQGNQPQHF. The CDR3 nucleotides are TGTGCCAGCAGTGAGCGGCAGGGCAATCAGCCCCAGCATTTT. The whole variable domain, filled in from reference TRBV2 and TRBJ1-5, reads EPEVTQTPSHQVTQMGQEVILRCVPISNHLYFYWYRQILGQKVEFLVSFYNNEISEKSEIFDDQFSVERPDGSNFTLKIRSTKLEDSAMYFCASSERQGNQPQHFGDGTRLSIL.